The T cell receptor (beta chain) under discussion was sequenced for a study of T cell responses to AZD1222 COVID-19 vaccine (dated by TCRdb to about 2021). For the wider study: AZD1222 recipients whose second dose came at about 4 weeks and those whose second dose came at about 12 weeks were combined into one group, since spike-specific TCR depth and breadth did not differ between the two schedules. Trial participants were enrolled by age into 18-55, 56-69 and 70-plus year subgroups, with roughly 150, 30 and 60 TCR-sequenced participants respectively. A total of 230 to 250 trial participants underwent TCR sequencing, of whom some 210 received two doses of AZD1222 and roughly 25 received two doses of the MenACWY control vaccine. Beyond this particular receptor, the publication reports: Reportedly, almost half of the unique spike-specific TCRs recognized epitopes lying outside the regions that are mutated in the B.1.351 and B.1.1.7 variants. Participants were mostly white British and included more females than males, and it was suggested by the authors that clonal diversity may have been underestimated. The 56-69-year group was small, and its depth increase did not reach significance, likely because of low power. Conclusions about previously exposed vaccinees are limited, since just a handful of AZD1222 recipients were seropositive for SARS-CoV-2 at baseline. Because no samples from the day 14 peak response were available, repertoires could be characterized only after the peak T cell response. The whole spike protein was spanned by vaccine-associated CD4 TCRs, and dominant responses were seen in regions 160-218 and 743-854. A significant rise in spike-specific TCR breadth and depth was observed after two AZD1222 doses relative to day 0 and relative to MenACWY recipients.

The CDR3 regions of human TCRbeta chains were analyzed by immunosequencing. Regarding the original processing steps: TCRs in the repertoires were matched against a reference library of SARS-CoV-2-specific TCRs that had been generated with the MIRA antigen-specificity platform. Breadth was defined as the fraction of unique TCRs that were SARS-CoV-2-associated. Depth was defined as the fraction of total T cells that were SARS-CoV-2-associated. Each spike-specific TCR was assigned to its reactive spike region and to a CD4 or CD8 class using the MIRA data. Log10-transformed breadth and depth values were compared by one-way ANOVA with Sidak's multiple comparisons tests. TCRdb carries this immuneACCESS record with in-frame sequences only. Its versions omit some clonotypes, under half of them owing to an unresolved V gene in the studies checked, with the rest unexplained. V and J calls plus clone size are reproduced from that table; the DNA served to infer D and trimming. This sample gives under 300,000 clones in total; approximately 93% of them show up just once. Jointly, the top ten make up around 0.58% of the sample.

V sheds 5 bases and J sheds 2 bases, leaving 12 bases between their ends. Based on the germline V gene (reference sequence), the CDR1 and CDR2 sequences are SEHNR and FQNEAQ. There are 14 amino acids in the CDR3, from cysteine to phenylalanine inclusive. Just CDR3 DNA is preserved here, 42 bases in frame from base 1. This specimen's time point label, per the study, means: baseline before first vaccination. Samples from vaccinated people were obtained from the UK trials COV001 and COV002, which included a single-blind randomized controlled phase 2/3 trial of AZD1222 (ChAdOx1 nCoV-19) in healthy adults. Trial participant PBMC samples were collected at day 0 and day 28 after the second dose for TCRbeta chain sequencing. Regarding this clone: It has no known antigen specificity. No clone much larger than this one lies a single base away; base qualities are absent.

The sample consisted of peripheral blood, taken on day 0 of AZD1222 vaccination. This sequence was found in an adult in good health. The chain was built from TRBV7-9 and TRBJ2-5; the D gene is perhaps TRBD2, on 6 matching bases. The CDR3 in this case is CASSVQAGQETQYF. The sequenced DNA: TGTGCCAGCAGCGTCCAGGCGGGGCAAGAGACCCAGTACTTC.